These 18 T cell receptor beta chains came from one sample sequenced in a study of T cells in Graves' hyperthyroidism and ophthalmopathy. RNA transcripts gave rise to amplified TCR beta CDR3 regions. TCR CDR3 regions were first amplified by RT-PCR with HTBI primers. TCRdb redid the calling of the multiplex PCR reads with MiXCR, one entry per CDR3 protein. The sample contains hundreds of thousands of distinct CDR3 sequences, about 15% of which appear only once. The sample consisted of blood. The receptor set was obtained from a woman aged 40 to 50 with Graves' ophthalmopathy.

This chain uses TRBV11-2 with TRBJ2-7; 14 positions agree with TRBD2. Germline loops: CDR1 SGHAT, CDR2 FQNNGV. The CDR3 totals 17 residues. With V trimmed by 5 bases and J by 2 bases, 8 bases remained unmatched. CDR3 loop: CASSPGTSGRGTYEQYF. DNA of the CDR3: TGTGCCAGCAGCCCTGGGACTAGCGGGAGAGGGACCTACGAGCAGTACTTC. The full variable domain, rest sourced from reference TRBV11-2 and TRBJ2-7, is EAGVAQSPRYKIIEKRQSVAFWCNPISGHATLYWYQQILGQGPKLLIQFQNNGVVDDSQLPKDRFSAERLKGVDSTLKIQPAKLEDSAVYLCASSPGTSGRGTYEQYFGPGTRLTVT.

This clonotype has just a few counts. The rearrangement uses TRBV5-1 and TRBJ2-5; either TRBD1 or TRBD2 may supply D (6 bases each). V dropped 3 bases and J dropped 1 base, with 16 bases sitting between them. Germline loops: CDR1 SGHRS, CDR2 YFSETQ. This CDR3 contains 16 residues. The CDR3 loop reads CASSSLLGGGQETQYF. CDR3 in DNA: TGCGCCAGCAGCTCGTTACTAGGAGGGGGCCAAGAGACCCAGTACTTC.

This chain connects TRBV3-1 to TRBJ1-2, with a possible D match to TRBD1 (6 bases). The CDR3 has 15 amino acids. V was clipped by 3 bases and J by 0 bases, with 11 bases between them. Germline V gene sequence: CDR1 LGHDT, CDR2 YNNKEL (reference sequence). The CDR3 sequence is CASSHQDSPNYGYTF. The CDR3 DNA follows: TGTGCCAGCAGCCATCAGGACAGCCCTAACTATGGCTACACCTTC.

This clonotype was observed at least ten times. The rearrangement uses TRBV11-3 and TRBJ1-1, with TRBD1 matching 9 bases. This CDR3 is built from 12 residues. Unmatched junction bases numbered 4, after V lost 6 bases and J lost 8 bases. Germline assignment: CDR1 SGHNT and CDR2 YENEEA. CDR3: CASSQTGGEAFF. The CDR3 region has the DNA TGTGCCAGCAGTCAAACAGGGGGCGAAGCTTTCTTT.

This clonotype has a count of ten or more. The chain combines TRBV7-9 with TRBJ2-5; D is perhaps TRBD2 (6 bases). CDR3 length: 14 residues. Germline CDR1 and CDR2: SEHNR and FQNEAQ (reference sequence). V dropped 5 bases and J dropped 1 base, with 11 bases sitting between them. In nucleotides, the CDR3 is TGTGCCAGCAGCCTACTAGCTTTCCAAGAGACCCAGTACTTC. Residues: CASSLLAFQETQYF.

This clonotype was seen a handful of times. V gene TRBV11-1 combines with J gene TRBJ2-3; TRBD2 matches 10 bases. The CDR3 spans 18 residues. CDR1 is SGHAT, CDR2 FQDESV, per germline (reference sequence). The V gene end was trimmed by 5 bases and the J gene end by 4 bases; junction bases not matched to a gene: 15. This CDR3 reads CASSPTPGTSESSDTQYF. The CDR3 DNA is TGTGCCAGCAGCCCCACCCCCGGGACTAGCGAATCCTCAGATACGCAGTATTTT.

This clonotype came up many times. J is TRBJ2-2 and V is TRBV7-3; D remains ambiguous. Deletions cut 2 bases from V and 5 bases from J, with 6 bases between. Germline loops: CDR1 SGHTA, CDR2 FQGTGA. This CDR3 is 13 amino acids long. The CDR3 nucleotides read TGTGCCAGCAGCTTAGACTTGACCGGGGAGCTGTTTTTT. It codes for CASSLDLTGELFF. Full variable domain (outside the CDR3, taken from reference TRBV7-3 and TRBJ2-2): GAGVSQTPSNKVTEKGKYVELRCDPISGHTALYWYRQSLGQGPEFLIYFQGTGAADDSGLPNDRFFAVRPEGSVSTLKIQRTERGDSAVYLCASSLDLTGELFFGEGSRLTVL.

This clonotype was observed at least ten times. The rearrangement uses TRBV6-2 or TRBV6-3 and TRBJ2-5; D perhaps matches TRBD2 (6 bases). The CDR3 loop spans 17 amino acids. V shed 4 bases and J shed 4 bases, with 22 bases lying between them. Germline CDR1 is MNHEY and CDR2 is SVGEGT. The CDR3 region is CASSLVFREPSRETQYF. CDR3 DNA: TGTGCCAGCAGTTTAGTGTTCCGGGAGCCCTCGAGAGAGACCCAGTACTTC.

The gene calls are TRBV28 and TRBJ2-7; 12 nucleotides line up with TRBD1. Germline values: CDR1 MDHEN, CDR2 SYDVKM. With V trimmed by 8 bases and J by 7 bases, 12 bases remained unmatched. CDR3 length: 15 amino acids. The CDR3 here is CASGSPGQGAWEQYF. CDR3 nucleotide sequence: TGTGCCAGCGGTTCACCGGGACAGGGGGCTTGGGAGCAGTACTTC.

The chain combines TRBV12-5 with TRBJ2-4, with D possibly matching TRBD2 (5 bases). Trimming took off 0 bases at V and 0 bases at J, with 15 bases between the two ends. Germline V lookup: CDR1 LGHNT, CDR2 FRNRAP. The CDR3 is 18 residues long. The CDR3 sequence is CASGLVHGPTRAKNIQYF. In DNA form, the CDR3 reads TGTGCTAGTGGTTTGGTACACGGGCCTACTAGAGCCAAAAACATTCAGTACTTC.

This clonotype was observed at least ten times. V gene TRBV5-1 combines with J gene TRBJ2-7, with 9 positions matching TRBD2. CDR1 and CDR2 (germline): SGHRS, YFSETQ. The V and J ends lost 6 bases and 0 bases, in that order; junction bases with no gene match: 4. This CDR3 contains 14 residues. DNA for the CDR3: TGCGCCAGCACCAGGACTAGCGTCTCCTACGAGCAGTACTTC. Protein: CASTRTSVSYEQYF.

This chain connects TRBV30 to TRBJ1-3; D uncertain. The CDR3 is 14 amino acids. Germline values: CDR1 GTSNPN, CDR2 SVGIG (reference sequence). Deletions cut 4 bases from V and 0 bases from J, with 10 bases between. The CDR3 bases are TGTGCCTGGACGGGCAGTTGCTCTGGAAACACCATATATTTT. Its protein product is CAWTGSCSGNTIYF.

This clonotype appeared a few times. This rearrangement joins TRBV14 to TRBJ1-2; 7 bases match TRBD1. Germline V CDR1 and CDR2: SGHDN, FVKESK. This CDR3 has 14 amino acids. J lost 13 bases, V lost 0 bases, and 11 bases had no gene match. The CDR3 sequence: CASSQDQGGIRLTF. The CDR3 bases are TGTGCCAGCAGCCAAGATCAGGGGGGGATCCGCCTCACCTTC.

The J gene is TRBJ1-2, the V gene TRBV18; 8 bases map to TRBD1. Germline lookup yields CDR1 KGHSH and CDR2 LQKENI. This CDR3 is 16 amino acids long. V lost 0 bases, J lost 4 bases, and 7 bases stayed unmatched. The CDR3 DNA is TGTGCCAGCTCACCACCGGGACAGGCGAAATCCTATGGCTACACCTTC. It translates to CASSPPGQAKSYGYTF.

This clonotype has at least ten counts. The gene calls are TRBV6-4 and TRBJ1-2; D call uncertain. V was shortened by 8 bases and J by 5 bases, with 21 bases between the two germline ends. CDR3 size: 15 residues. CDR1 and CDR2 (germline): MRHNA, SNTAGT. CDR3: CASFLGEFVDYGYTF. Written as DNA, the CDR3 is TGTGCCAGCTTCCTCGGGGAATTCGTGGATTATGGCTACACCTTC.

This clonotype was seen ten or more times. The chain links TRBV6-1 to TRBJ1-1; D not resolved. CDR1 is MNHNS and CDR2 is SASEGT in the germline V gene. The CDR3 loop spans 13 amino acids. Trimming cost V 6 bases and J 6 bases, with 14 bases left between them. Here the CDR3 reads CASRLDADPEAFF. The CDR3, as DNA: TGTGCCAGCAGACTGGACGCGGACCCTGAAGCTTTCTTT.

The rearrangement joins TRBV30 to TRBJ2-2, with 11 bases identical to TRBD2. The length of the CDR3 is 15 residues. In germline, CDR1 is GTSNPN, CDR2 SVGIG (reference sequence). The ends lost 5 bases at V and 3 bases at J; junction bases unmatched: 5. The CDR3 DNA follows: TGTGCCTGGGGACGACTAGCGGGGCACACCGGGGAGCTGTTTTTT. Amino acid sequence: CAWGRLAGHTGELFF.

The table lists this clonotype with a few counts. V gene TRBV27 combines with J gene TRBJ2-2; the D is unclear. The CDR3 is 14 residues long. Germline V gene lookup returns CDR1 MNHEY and CDR2 SMNVEV (reference sequence). V lost 5 bases to trimming and J lost 7 bases, with 14 bases between them. CDR3 sequence: CASSISVSHGELFF. CDR3 DNA: TGTGCCAGCAGTATCTCGGTCTCCCACGGGGAGCTGTTTTTT.